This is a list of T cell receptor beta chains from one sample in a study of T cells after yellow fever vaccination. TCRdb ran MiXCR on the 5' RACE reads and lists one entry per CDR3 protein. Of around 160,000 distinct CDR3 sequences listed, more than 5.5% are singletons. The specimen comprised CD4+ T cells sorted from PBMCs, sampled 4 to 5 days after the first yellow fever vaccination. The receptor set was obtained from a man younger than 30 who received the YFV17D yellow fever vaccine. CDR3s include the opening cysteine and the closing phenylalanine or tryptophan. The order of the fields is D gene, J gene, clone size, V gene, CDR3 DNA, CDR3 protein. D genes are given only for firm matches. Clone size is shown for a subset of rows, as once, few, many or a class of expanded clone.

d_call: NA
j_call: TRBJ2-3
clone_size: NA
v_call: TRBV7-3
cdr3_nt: TGTGCCAGCAGCTTAAAGGGCGGTAGCACAGATACGCAGTATTTT
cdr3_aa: CASSLKGGSTDTQYF

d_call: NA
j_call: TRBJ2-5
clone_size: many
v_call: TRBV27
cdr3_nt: TGTGCCAGCAGTCCCAGCTCCAGGGGTAGGGAGACCCAGTACTTC
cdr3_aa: CASSPSSRGRETQYF

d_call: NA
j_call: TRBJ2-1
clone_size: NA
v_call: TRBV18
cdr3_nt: TGTGCCAGCTCACCAGCAACCCCAGCCTTCTACAATGAGCAGTTCTTC
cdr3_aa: CASSPATPAFYNEQFF

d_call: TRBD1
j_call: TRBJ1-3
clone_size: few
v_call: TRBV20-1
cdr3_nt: TGCAGTGCCCGGCCAGGGGGCTCTGGAAACACCATATATTTT
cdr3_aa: CSARPGGSGNTIYF

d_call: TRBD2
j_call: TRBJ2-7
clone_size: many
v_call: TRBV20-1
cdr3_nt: TGCAGTGCTAGACCTAGCGGGGGGGCAAGGGAGCAGTACTTC
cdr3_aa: CSARPSGGAREQYF

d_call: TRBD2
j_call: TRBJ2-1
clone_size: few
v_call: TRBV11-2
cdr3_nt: TGTGCCAGCAGGATTAGCGGGGGGGACTCTCATTTCTTC
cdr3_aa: CASRISGGDSHFF

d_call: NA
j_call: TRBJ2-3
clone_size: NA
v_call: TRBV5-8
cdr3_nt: TGTGCCAGGGGCTTAATGCGACTCTTCGAGCAGTATTTT
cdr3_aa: CARGLMRLFEQYF

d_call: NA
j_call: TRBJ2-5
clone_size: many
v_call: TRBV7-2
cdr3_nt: TGTGCCAGCAGCTTAGAGAGTCTAGTAGAGACCCAGTACTTC
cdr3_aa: CASSLESLVETQYF

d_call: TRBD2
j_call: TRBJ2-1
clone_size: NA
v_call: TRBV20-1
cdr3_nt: TGCAGTGCTAACCCCCCCCTAGCGGGCCCCTACAATGAGCAGTTCTTC
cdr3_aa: CSANPPLAGPYNEQFF

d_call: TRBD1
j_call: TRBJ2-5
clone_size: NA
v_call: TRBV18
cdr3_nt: TGTGCCAGCTCACGTGGGACAGCTGGCGAAGAGACCCAGTACTTC
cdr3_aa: CASSRGTAGEETQYF

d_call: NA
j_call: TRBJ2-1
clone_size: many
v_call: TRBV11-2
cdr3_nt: TGTGCCAGCAGCCCCTCCCTTCTCCCCCGGAGTTTCTTC
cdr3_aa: CASSPSLLPRSFF

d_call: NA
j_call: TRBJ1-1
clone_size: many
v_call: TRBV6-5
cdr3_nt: TGTGCCAGCAGAGGGGAGACTGAAGCTTTCTTT
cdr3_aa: CASRGETEAFF

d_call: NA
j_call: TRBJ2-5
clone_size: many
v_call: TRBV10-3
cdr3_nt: TGTGCCATCAGGGACGGGGTACAAGAGACCCAGTACTTC
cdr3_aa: CAIRDGVQETQYF

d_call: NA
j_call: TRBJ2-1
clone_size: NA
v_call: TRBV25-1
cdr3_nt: TGTGCCAGCAGTGAACAGGGGTTTGAGCAGTTCTTC
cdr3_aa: CASSEQGFEQFF

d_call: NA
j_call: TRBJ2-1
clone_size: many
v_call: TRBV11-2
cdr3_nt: TGTGCCAGCAGCTTAGATATGCCAAGGGATGAGCAGTTCTTC
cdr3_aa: CASSLDMPRDEQFF

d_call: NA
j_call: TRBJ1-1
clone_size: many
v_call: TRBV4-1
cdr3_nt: TGCGCCAGCAGCCGCACTCCAAACACTGAAGCTTTCTTT
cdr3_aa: CASSRTPNTEAFF

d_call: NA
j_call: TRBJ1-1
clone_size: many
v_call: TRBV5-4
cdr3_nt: TGTGCCAGCGGCTCAGGTATTGAAGCTTTCTTT
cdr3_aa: CASGSGIEAFF

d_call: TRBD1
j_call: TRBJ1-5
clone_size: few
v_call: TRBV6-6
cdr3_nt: TGTGCCAGCAGCTTAGGGACAGGCGGTCAGCATTTT
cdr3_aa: CASSLGTGGQHF

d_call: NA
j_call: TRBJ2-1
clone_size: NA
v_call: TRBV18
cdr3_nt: TGTGCCAGCTCACCGGTGCGGGGACTCAATGAGCAGTTCTTC
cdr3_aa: CASSPVRGLNEQFF

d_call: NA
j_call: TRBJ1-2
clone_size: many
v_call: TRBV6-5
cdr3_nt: TGTGCCAGCAGTCCGGGGGCGGACTATGGCTACACCTTC
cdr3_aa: CASSPGADYGYTF

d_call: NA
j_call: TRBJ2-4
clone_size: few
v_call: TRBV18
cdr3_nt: TGTGCCAGCTCACCTGGACAGAACATTCAGTACTTC
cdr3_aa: CASSPGQNIQYF

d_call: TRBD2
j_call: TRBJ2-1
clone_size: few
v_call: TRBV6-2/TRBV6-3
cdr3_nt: TGTGCCAGCAAGAAAATCTCGGGGGGTTCCAGCTCCTACAATGAGCAGTTCTTC
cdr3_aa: CASKKISGGSSSYNEQFF

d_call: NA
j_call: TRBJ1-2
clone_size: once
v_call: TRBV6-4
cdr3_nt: TGTGCCAGCAGTGCGGAAGCTAACTATGGCTACACCTTC
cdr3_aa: CASSAEANYGYTF